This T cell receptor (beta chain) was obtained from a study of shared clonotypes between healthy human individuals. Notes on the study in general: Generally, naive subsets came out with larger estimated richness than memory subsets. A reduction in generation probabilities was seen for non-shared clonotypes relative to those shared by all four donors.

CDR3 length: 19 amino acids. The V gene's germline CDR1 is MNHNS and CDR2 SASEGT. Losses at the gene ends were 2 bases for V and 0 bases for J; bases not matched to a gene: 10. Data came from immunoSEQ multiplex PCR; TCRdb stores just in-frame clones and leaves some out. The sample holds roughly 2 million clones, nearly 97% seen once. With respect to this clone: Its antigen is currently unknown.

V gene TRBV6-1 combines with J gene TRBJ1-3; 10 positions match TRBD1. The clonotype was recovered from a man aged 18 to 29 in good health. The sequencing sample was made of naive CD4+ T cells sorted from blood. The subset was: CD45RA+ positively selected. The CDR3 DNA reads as TGTGCCAGCAGTGAATTTGGGACAGGGGCCAATCCCTCTGGAAACACCATATATTTT. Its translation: CASSEFGTGANPSGNTIYF.